There are many counts of the clone carrying this TCR beta chain. Its specificity is unknown. The entry originates in a study of T cell repertoires in cytomegalovirus infection. Study-wide background: Shared public TCR beta signatures pointed to both CMV infection and a matching HLA type. Points from the study as a whole: Across the ex vivo response, the dominant clonotypes were HLA-C-restricted CMV-specific TCR beta clonotypes. Carriers of CMV and the relevant HLA type were discriminated by public TCR beta frequency.

Trimming removed 6 bases from V and 10 bases from J, with 30 bases in between. CDR1 is MNHNS, CDR2 SASEGT, per germline. This CDR3 contains 17 residues. A single record per CDR3 protein comes from TCRdb applying MiXCR to the reads. The sample has approximately 400,000 distinct CDR3 sequences, under 40% seen once. The receptor was derived from a human donor in good health (CMV status not recorded). Some clones in this sample may be carry-over from other donors' samples. The source material was PBMCs. The V and J genes are TRBV6-1 and TRBJ1-1, with a tentative D call TRBD1 (6 bases). The CDR3 DNA reads TGTGCCAGCAGCCAAGCCCCGGGGGGCGAGTATAGTTTAAGAGCTTTCTTT. It yields the protein CASSQAPGGEYSLRAFF.